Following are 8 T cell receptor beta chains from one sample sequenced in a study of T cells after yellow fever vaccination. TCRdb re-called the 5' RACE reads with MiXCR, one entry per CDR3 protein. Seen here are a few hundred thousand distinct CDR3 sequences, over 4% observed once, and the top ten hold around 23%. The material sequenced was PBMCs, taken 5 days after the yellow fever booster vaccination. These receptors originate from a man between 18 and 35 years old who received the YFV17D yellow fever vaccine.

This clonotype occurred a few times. CDR3 bases: TGTGCCAGCACCCAGGGATCTGAGCAGTTCTTC. Translating gives CASTQGSEQFF. This chain connects TRBV6-2 or TRBV6-3 to TRBJ2-1, with D possibly matching TRBD1 (5 bases). The CDR3 is made up of 11 amino acids. V lost 7 bases, J lost 9 bases, and 10 bases lay in between. Germline V gene sequence: CDR1 MNHEY, CDR2 SVGEGT.

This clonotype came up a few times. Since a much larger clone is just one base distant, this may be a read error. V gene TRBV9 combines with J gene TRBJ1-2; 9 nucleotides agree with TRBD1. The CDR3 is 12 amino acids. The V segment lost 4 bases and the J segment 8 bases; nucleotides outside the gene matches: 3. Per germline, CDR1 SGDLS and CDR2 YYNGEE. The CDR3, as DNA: TGTGCCAGCAGCACGGACAGGGGCGGCTACACCTTC. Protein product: CASSTDRGGYTF.

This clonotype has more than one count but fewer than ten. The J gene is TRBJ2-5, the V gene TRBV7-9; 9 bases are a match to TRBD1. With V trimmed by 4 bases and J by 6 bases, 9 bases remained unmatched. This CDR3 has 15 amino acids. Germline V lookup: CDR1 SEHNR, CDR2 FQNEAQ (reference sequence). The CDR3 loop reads CASSSDTGGGKTQYF. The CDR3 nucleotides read TGTGCCAGCAGCTCCGATACAGGGGGCGGGAAGACCCAGTACTTC.

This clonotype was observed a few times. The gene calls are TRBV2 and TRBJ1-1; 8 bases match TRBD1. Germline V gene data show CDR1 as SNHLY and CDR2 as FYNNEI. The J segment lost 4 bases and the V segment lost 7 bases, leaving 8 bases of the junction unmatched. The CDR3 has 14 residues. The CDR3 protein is CASTAGQVVTEAFF. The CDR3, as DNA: TGTGCCAGCACCGCGGGACAGGTAGTCACTGAAGCTTTCTTT.

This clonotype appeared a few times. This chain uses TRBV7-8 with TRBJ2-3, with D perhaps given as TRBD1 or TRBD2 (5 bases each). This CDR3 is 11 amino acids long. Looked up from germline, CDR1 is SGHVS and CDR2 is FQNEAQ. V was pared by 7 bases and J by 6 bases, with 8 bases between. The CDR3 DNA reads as TGTGCCAGCACCGAGGGGGATACGCAGTATTTT. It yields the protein CASTEGDTQYF.

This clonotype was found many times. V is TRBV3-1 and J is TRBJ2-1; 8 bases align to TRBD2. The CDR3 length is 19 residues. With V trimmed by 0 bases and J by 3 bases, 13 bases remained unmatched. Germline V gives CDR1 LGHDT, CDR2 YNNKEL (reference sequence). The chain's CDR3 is CASSQDIRETSEFYNEQFF. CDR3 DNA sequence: TGTGCCAGCAGCCAAGATATCAGGGAGACTAGCGAGTTCTACAATGAGCAGTTCTTC.

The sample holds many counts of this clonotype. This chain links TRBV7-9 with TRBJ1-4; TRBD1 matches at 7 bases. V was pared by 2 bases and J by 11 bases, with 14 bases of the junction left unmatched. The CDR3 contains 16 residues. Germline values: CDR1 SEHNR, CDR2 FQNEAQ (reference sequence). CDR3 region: CASSLQGGKTRGKLFF. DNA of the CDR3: TGTGCCAGCAGCTTACAGGGGGGGAAGACGAGAGGGAAACTGTTTTTT.

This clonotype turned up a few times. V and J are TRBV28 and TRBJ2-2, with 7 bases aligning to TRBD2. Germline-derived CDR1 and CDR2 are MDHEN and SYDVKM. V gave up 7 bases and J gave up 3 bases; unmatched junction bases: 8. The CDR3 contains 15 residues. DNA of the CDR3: TGTGCCAGCACCGGGCTCCGGGGGGACACCGGGGAGCTGTTTTTT. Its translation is CASTGLRGDTGELFF.